The rows below give T cell receptor beta chains drawn from one sample of a study of blood T cell repertoires in COVID-19. Assay used: immunoSEQ multiplex PCR; TCRdb lists only in-frame clones, some missing. The sample has more than 95,000 clones; around 86% are singletons. Sequences were obtained from peripheral blood. These receptors were collected from a man aged 45-65 years with acute or convalescent COVID-19. CDR3s include the opening cysteine and the closing phenylalanine or tryptophan. D genes are given only for firm matches. The listing skips clone size in some rows; elsewhere it reads once, few, many or a size class.

V gene	D gene	clone size	J gene	CDR3 protein	CDR3 DNA
TRBV4-1	-	-	TRBJ2-1	CASSQVGRRTYNEQFF	TGCGCCAGCAGCCAAGTGGGCAGAAGAACTTACAATGAGCAGTTCTTC
TRBV11-2	-	-	TRBJ2-3	CASSLNGLSTDTQYF	TGTGCCAGCAGCTTAAATGGGCTCAGCACAGATACGCAGTATTTT
TRBV24-1	TRBD1	few	TRBJ1-2	CATSDPGQVVYTF	TGTGCCACCAGTGACCCGGGACAGGTAGTCTACACCTTC
TRBV6-1	TRBD1	once	TRBJ2-5	CASSEALGGQGQETQYF	TGTGCCAGCAGTGAAGCGCTAGGAGGACAGGGCCAAGAGACCCAGTACTTC
TRBV30	TRBD2	once	TRBJ2-1	CAWSVLQAGEQFF	TGTGCCTGGAGTGTACTACAAGCGGGAGAGCAGTTCTTC
TRBV29-1	TRBD2	-	TRBJ2-1	CSVVSGTSGSLGYNEQFF	TGCAGCGTTGTATCCGGGACTAGCGGGAGTCTTGGGTACAATGAGCAGTTCTTC
TRBV10-3	-	few	TRBJ2-7	CAISQGNEQYF	TGTGCCATCAGTCAGGGTAACGAGCAGTACTTC
TRBV11-2	-	-	TRBJ1-6	CASNSGRQGRSPLHF	TGTGCCAGCAACTCAGGAAGGCAGGGGCGTTCACCCCTCCACTTT
TRBV7-9	TRBD2	-	TRBJ2-1	CASSSIAGAGLNEQFF	TGTGCCAGCAGCTCGATAGCGGGAGCGGGTTTGAATGAGCAGTTCTTC
TRBV2	-	-	TRBJ1-2	CASTRPTGGYTF	TGTGCCAGCACCCGTCCAACGGGTGGCTACACCTTC